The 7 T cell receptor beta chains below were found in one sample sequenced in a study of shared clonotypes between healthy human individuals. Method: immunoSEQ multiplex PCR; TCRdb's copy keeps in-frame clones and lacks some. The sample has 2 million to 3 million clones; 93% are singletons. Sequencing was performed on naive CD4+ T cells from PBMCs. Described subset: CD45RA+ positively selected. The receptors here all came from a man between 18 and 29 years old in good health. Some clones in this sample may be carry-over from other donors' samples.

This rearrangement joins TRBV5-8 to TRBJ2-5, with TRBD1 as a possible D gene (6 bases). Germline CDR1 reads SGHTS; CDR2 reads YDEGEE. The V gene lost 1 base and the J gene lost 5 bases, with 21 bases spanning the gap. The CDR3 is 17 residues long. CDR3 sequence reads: CASSLTWAQGTAETQYF. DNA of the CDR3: TGTGCCAGCAGCTTGACTTGGGCGCAGGGGACCGCGGAGACCCAGTACTTC.

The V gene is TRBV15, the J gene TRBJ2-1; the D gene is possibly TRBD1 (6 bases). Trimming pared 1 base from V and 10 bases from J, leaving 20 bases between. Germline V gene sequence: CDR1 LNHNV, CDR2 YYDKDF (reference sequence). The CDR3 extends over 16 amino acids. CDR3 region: CATSRGSGVRVSEQFF. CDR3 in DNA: TGTGCCACCAGCAGAGGATCAGGGGTTCGGGTTAGCGAGCAGTTCTTC.

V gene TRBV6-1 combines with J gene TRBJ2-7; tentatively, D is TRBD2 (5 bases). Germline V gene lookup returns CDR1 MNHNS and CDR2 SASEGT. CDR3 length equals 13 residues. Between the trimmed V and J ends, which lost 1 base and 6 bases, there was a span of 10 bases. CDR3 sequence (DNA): TGTGCCAGCAGTGAAGTACAACTAGGCGAGCAGTACTTC. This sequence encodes CASSEVQLGEQYF.

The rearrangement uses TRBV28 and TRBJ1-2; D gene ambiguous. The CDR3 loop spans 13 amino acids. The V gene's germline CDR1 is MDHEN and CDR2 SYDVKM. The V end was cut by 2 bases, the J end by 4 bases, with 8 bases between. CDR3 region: CASSLRSFYGYTF. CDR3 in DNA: TGTGCCAGCAGTTTACGAAGTTTCTATGGCTACACCTTC.

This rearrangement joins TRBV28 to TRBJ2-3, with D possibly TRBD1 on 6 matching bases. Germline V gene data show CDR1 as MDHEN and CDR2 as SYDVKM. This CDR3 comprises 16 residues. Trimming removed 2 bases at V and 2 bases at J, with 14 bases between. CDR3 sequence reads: CASSLTGQGTTDTQYF. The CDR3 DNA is TGTGCCAGCAGTTTAACCGGGCAGGGGACCACAGATACGCAGTATTTT.

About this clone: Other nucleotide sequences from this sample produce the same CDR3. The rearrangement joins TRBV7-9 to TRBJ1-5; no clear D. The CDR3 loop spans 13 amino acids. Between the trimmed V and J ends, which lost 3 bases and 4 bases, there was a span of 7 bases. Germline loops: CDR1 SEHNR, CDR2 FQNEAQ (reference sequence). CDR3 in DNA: TGTGCCAGCAGCTTCAGCGAGAATCAGCCCCAGCATTTT. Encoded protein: CASSFSENQPQHF.

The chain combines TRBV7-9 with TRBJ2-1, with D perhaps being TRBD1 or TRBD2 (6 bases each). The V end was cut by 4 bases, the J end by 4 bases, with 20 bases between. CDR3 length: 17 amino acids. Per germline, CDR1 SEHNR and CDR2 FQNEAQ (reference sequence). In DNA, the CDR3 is TGTGCCAGCAGCTCCTCAGTGGGGGCGGGGCTATACAATGAGCAGTTCTTC. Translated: CASSSSVGAGLYNEQFF.